This TCR beta chain was documented in a study of blood T cell repertoires in COVID-19. Study summary: COVID-19 samples, acute and convalescent, were from the United States, Italy and Spain. PBMCs, B-cell-depleted T cells, or T cells were the source of the cDNA or gDNA that made up the material.

Trimming removed 3 bases from V and 5 bases from J, with 11 bases in between. The CDR3 totals 14 residues. Germline V gene lookup returns CDR1 LGHNA and CDR2 YNFKEQ. The authors' processing: For nucleated cells, counts were estimated from reference gene primer amplification. TCRdb keeps only in-frame clones here, not all; method: immunoSEQ multiplex PCR. V, J and clone size reflect that table, while D and trimming were determined from the DNA. Of about 87,000 clones in the sample, around 84% were seen once. The chain employs TRBV4-2 and TRBJ2-1; D unresolved. The material sequenced was peripheral blood. This clonotype was sampled from a middle-aged man with acute or convalescent COVID-19. CDR3 region: CASSQGTLNNEQFF. The DNA of the CDR3 is TGTGCCAGCAGCCAGGGCACTCTGAACAATGAGCAGTTCTTC.